This T cell receptor (beta chain) was captured by sequencing in a study of regulatory T cells in long-lasting Graves disease. On this clonotype itself: This may come from a read error, since a much larger clone is one base off.

Indicated time point: newly diagnosed GD, antithyroid drugs for less than 3 months. Preparation of the TCR library used RNA extracted from PBMCs. CDR1 SEHNR and CDR2 FQNEAQ come from the germline V gene (reference sequence). V gave up 2 bases and J gave up 8 bases, with 16 bases separating them. The CDR3 extends over 16 amino acids. Arm-PCR of CDR3 regions and iRepertoire HTBI primers were the basis on which TCR beta libraries were built. MiXCR, run by TCRdb on the multiplex PCR reads, gives a single entry per CDR3 protein. The repertoire holds 300,000 to 400,000 distinct CDR3 sequences, about 14% seen once, with over 20% in the top ten.

Sample: peripheral blood mononuclear cells (PBMCs), taken at new diagnosis, from a patient treated with antithyroid drugs. The chain uses TRBV7-9 and TRBJ1-6, with D perhaps matching TRBD1 (6 bases). This clonotype originated in a female donor with Graves disease. CDR3 residues: CASSLTQGTVDSPLHF. In DNA form, the CDR3 reads TGTGCCAGCAGCTTAACCCAGGGGACCGTGGATTCACCCCTCCACTTT. Complete variable domain (other parts from reference TRBV7-9 and TRBJ1-6): DTGVSQNPRHKITKRGQNVTFRCDPISEHNRLYWYRQTLGQGPEFLTYFQNEAQLEKSRLLSDRFSAERPKGSFSTLEIQRTEQGDSAMYLCASSLTQGTVDSPLHFGNGTRLTVT.